The sequence of this TCR beta chain was determined in a study of vaccination effects on CD4 cells after COVID-19. On the study more broadly: Sequencing was preceded by expansion of antigen-specific CD4+ T cells with viral peptide pools in the ViraFEST assay. In culture with 10 IU/ml IL-2 and 8.5 to 10 ug/ml peptides, PBMC were grown at roughly 2 million per well.

Profiled with immunoSEQ multiplex PCR; TCRdb holds only in-frame clones, not every one. The table records tens of thousands of clones, about 70% of them present only once. It was after 10 days of culture that CD4+ T cells were isolated. Findings of the study overall: There was marked clonal contraction among infection- and vaccine-induced clones late after vaccination.

V was pared by 6 bases and J by 0 bases, with 14 bases between. This CDR3 has 15 amino acids. CDR1 is LNHDA and CDR2 is SQIVND in the germline V gene (reference sequence). With respect to this clone: Its target is not known.

The material sequenced was CD4+ T cells from PBMCs cultured without peptide, taken before COVID-19 vaccination. The TCR was taken from a human donor who received a COVID-19 vaccine. The V and J genes are TRBV19 and TRBJ1-1; possibly TRBD1 for D (5 bases). Here the CDR3 reads CASSPLEGLNTEAFF. DNA of the CDR3: TGTGCCAGTAGCCCCCTGGAGGGGTTGAACACTGAAGCTTTCTTT.